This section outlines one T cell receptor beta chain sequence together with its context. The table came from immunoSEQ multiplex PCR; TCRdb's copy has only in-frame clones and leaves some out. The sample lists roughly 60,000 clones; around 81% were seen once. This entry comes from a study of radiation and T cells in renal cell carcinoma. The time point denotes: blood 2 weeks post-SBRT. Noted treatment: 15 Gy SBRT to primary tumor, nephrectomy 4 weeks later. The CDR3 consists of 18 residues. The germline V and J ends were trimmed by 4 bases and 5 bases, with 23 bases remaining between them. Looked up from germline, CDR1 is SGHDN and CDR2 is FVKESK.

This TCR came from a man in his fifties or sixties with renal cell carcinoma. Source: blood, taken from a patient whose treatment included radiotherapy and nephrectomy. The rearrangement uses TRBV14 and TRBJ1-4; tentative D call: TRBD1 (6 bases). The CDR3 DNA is TGTGCCAGCAGCCCGACATACGGGTCGACAGGCTCGAATGAAAAACTGTTTTTT. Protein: CASSPTYGSTGSNEKLFF.